Presented here are 28 T cell receptor beta chains from one specimen sequenced in a study of glioma-infiltrating T cells. Using RNA template, CDR3s of TCR alpha and beta were amplified with iRepertoire arm-PCR. MiXCR, run by TCRdb on the multiplex PCR reads, gives a single entry per CDR3 protein. The repertoire holds around 100,000 distinct CDR3 sequences, with approximately 28% as singletons. Sequenced input: glioma tissue, nonneoplastic brain tissue, or PBMCs (not recorded which). These receptors were collected from a human donor with low-grade glioma or glioblastoma, undergoing nonglioma brain surgery, or in good health (not recorded which).

This clonotype turned up a few times. V is TRBV6-1 and J is TRBJ2-3; tentatively, D is TRBD2 (7 bases). The CDR3 has 17 amino acids. Germline CDR1 reads MNHNS; CDR2 reads SASEGT. Deletions cut 5 bases from V and 8 bases from J, with 26 bases between. This CDR3 is CASSSTSTGGGGGTQYF. The DNA of the CDR3 is TGTGCCAGCAGTTCCACGAGCACTGGTGGGGGGGGCGGTACGCAGTATTTT.

This clonotype was recorded many times. The chain is built from TRBV7-2 and TRBJ2-1, with 15 bases that match TRBD2. CDR1 and CDR2 (germline): SGHTA, FQGNSA. The CDR3 extends over 18 amino acids. Trimming cost V 5 bases and J 14 bases; bases outside gene matches: 19. The CDR3 loop reads CASSPSRGTGLAGGGKFF. CDR3 coding DNA: TGTGCCAGCAGCCCTTCCCGGGGGACGGGACTAGCGGGGGGCGGGAAGTTCTTC. The whole variable domain, filled in from reference TRBV7-2 and TRBJ2-1, reads GAGVSQSPSNKVTEKGKDVELRCDPISGHTALYWYRQSLGQGLEFLIYFQGNSAPDKSGLPSDRFSAERTGGSVSTLTIQRTQQEDSAVYLCASSPSRGTGLAGGGKFFGPGTRLTVL.

This clonotype was seen many times. V usage is TRBV2 and J usage is TRBJ1-5; 10 bases agree with TRBD1. The V gene's germline CDR1 is SNHLY and CDR2 FYNNEI. J lost 4 bases, V lost 11 bases, and 2 bases had no gene match. The CDR3 has 12 residues. The CDR3 sequence is CASDRGNQPQHF. The CDR3 nucleotides are TGTGCCTCGGACAGGGGGAATCAGCCCCAGCATTTT.

This clonotype appeared many times. The V call is TRBV14, the J call TRBJ1-1, with a tentative D call TRBD1 (5 bases). The CDR3 is 14 residues long. Trimming stripped 4 bases from V and 5 bases from J, with 14 bases between. Per the germline V gene, CDR1 is SGHDN and CDR2 is FVKESK. The CDR3 coding sequence is TGTGCCAGCAGCCCGGGGGAGATGGGGACTGAAGCTTTCTTT. Translated: CASSPGEMGTEAFF.

This clonotype was counted ten times or more. The J gene is TRBJ2-5, the V gene TRBV6-2 or TRBV6-3; D tentatively reads TRBD1 or TRBD2 (5 bases each). The CDR3 extends over 13 amino acids. CDR1 is MNHEY and CDR2 is SVGEGT in the germline V gene. Deletions cut 2 bases from V and 2 bases from J, with 6 bases between. CDR3 residues: CASSYGTQETQYF. The CDR3 nucleotides read TGTGCCAGCAGTTACGGGACGCAAGAGACCCAGTACTTC.

In this sample, this clonotype turned up once. The chain carries TRBV29-1 and TRBJ1-1; D not resolved. CDR1 SQVTM and CDR2 ANQGSEA come from the germline V gene. The CDR3 covers 13 residues. Trimming removed 8 bases from V and 1 base from J, with 14 bases in between. This chain's CDR3 is CSLKLMGNTEAFF. The CDR3 coding sequence is TGCAGCCTAAAATTGATGGGGAACACTGAAGCTTTCTTT.

This clonotype was counted at least ten times. The rearrangement links TRBV27 to TRBJ2-7; either TRBD1 or TRBD2 may fit D (5 bases each). V was shortened by 8 bases and J by 1 base, with 21 bases between the two germline ends. CDR1 MNHEY and CDR2 SMNVEV come from the germline V gene (reference sequence). The length of the CDR3 is 16 residues. The CDR3 coding sequence is TGTGCCAGCGGGGGATCATTGCGAGCAGGTTCCTACGAGCAGTACTTC. Translating it yields CASGGSLRAGSYEQYF.

The V call is TRBV7-3, the J call TRBJ2-5, with D perhaps assigned TRBD1 or TRBD2 (5 bases each). CDR3 length: 13 residues. From germline, CDR1 is SGHTA and CDR2 FQGTGA. Trimming left V 5 bases short and J 3 bases short, with 10 bases between. The chain's CDR3 is CASSPVGEETQYF. CDR3 DNA sequence: TGTGCCAGCAGCCCCGTGGGGGAAGAGACCCAGTACTTC.

The chain couples TRBV27 to TRBJ2-1; TRBD2 matches 9 bases. This CDR3 has 16 amino acids. Germline CDR1 MNHEY, CDR2 SMNVEV (reference sequence). V was clipped by 5 bases and J by 3 bases; unmatched bases: 8. The CDR3 DNA reads TGTGCCAGCAGTCTACTGGCTAGCGGGGACTACAATGAGCAGTTCTTC. Translating gives CASSLLASGDYNEQFF.

With regard to this clonotype: This may be a read error: a much more frequent sequence differs by one nucleotide. This chain joins TRBV12-3 or TRBV12-4 and TRBJ2-6; unclear D gene. The CDR3 runs to 13 residues. With 8 bases removed from V and 2 bases from J, the gap between germline ends came to 7 bases. In DNA form, the CDR3 reads TGTGCCAGCCGTAAAGCTGGGGCCAACGTCCTGACTTTC. Protein sequence: CASRKAGANVLTF.

Turning to this clonotype: This clone may be a read error of a much larger clone one base away. This CDR3 is missing its conserved last phenylalanine or tryptophan, likely due to a read error. The CDR3 nucleotides read TGTGCCAGCAGCTCATCCGGGACACCAAAGGCCAACGTCCTGACTCTC. Its translation: CASSSSGTPKANVLTL. The rearrangement joins TRBV7-9 to TRBJ2-6; a weak D match, TRBD1 (6 bases). Germline V gene sequence: CDR1 SEHNR, CDR2 FQNEAQ (reference sequence). V was pared by 4 bases and J by 6 bases, with 16 bases between. The CDR3 is 16 amino acids.

About this clonotype: This may arise from a read error, as a much more abundant clone is one base away. CDR3 in DNA: TGTGCCAGCTCAGGGGCCTCGAACACTGAAACTTTCTTT. This gives the protein CASSGASNTETFF. This chain uses TRBV18 with TRBJ1-1; D perhaps matches TRBD1 (5 bases). Germline V gene lookup returns CDR1 KGHSH and CDR2 LQKENI. The CDR3 totals 13 residues.

This clonotype was observed at least ten times. The chain couples TRBV20-1 to TRBJ2-7, with a weak D call TRBD1 (5 bases). CDR3 length: 13 amino acids. The V and J ends lost 2 bases and 5 bases respectively, with 13 bases between them. CDR1 is DFQATT and CDR2 is SNEGSKA in the germline V gene (reference sequence). The CDR3 coding sequence is TGCAGTGCTAGACCCGGCAGGGTTAACGAGCAGTACTTC. This encodes CSARPGRVNEQYF.

This clonotype was observed many times. This sequence joins TRBV27 and TRBJ2-7; D might be TRBD2 (5 bases). With 7 bases removed from V and 3 bases from J, the gap between germline ends came to 13 bases. Germline CDR1 and CDR2: MNHEY and SMNVEV (reference sequence). This CDR3 has 13 amino acids. The CDR3 is CASNPSGGYEQYF. DNA for the CDR3: TGTGCCAGCAATCCATCTGGAGGCTACGAGCAGTACTTC.

Many counts were recorded for this clonotype. The J gene is TRBJ1-3, the V gene TRBV6-1, with D perhaps matching TRBD1 (5 bases). V gave up 6 bases and J gave up 3 bases, with 15 bases separating them. CDR1 is MNHNS, CDR2 SASEGT, per germline. This CDR3 has 15 amino acids. DNA of the CDR3: TGTGCCAGCAGAAGCTCGGGGGGAGGTGGAAACACCATATATTTT. It yields the protein CASRSSGGGGNTIYF.

The chain has TRBV29-1 and TRBJ2-1; D remains unclear. There are 15 residues in the CDR3. Per the germline V gene, CDR1 is SQVTM and CDR2 is ANQGSEA. V lost 1 base, J lost 6 bases, and 16 bases lay in between. The CDR3 here is CSVEVMTFLSNEQFF. CDR3 sequence (DNA): TGCAGCGTTGAAGTAATGACTTTTCTATCCAATGAGCAGTTCTTC.

As to this clonotype: A much larger clone differs from this one at a single base, so this may be a read error. The chain combines TRBV7-3 with TRBJ2-1; 8 nucleotides agree with TRBD2. Germline trimming cut 2 bases from V and 4 bases from J; bases unmatched to any gene: 10. The CDR3 has 17 amino acids. Germline CDR1 is SGHTA and CDR2 is FQGTGA. The CDR3 spells CASSLGISGGGYNEQFF. The CDR3 DNA is TGTGCCAGCAGCTTAGGAATCTCCGGCGGGGGGTACAATGAGCAGTTCTTC.

This clonotype was counted many times. The chain combines TRBV7-2 with TRBJ2-7, with TRBD2 matching 9 bases. With V trimmed by 9 bases and J by 2 bases, 11 bases remained unmatched. CDR1 and CDR2 (germline): SGHTA, FQGNSA. The CDR3 sequence is 15 residues long. The DNA for the CDR3 is TGTGCCAGTGCCAAGAGCGGGGGGCCAACCTACGAGCAGTACTTC. The encoded protein is CASAKSGGPTYEQYF.

In its sample, this clonotype was seen a few times. V gene TRBV4-3 combines with J gene TRBJ2-5; D unresolved. Per the germline V gene, CDR1 is LGHNA and CDR2 is YSLEER. This CDR3 contains 13 residues. V was cut by 5 bases and J by 5 bases, with 12 bases left in between. DNA of the CDR3: TGCGCCAGCAGCAAAAGCCAAGGGGAGACCCAGTACTTC. Protein: CASSKSQGETQYF.

This clonotype has at least ten counts. The V call is TRBV24-1, the J call TRBJ2-1; D is possibly TRBD2 (5 bases). Trimming left V 7 bases short and J 5 bases short, with 14 bases between. Per the germline V gene, CDR1 is KGHDR and CDR2 is SFDVKD. The CDR3 extends over 14 amino acids. The CDR3, as DNA: TGTGCCACCAGCCACTCGGGAACGAACAATGAGCAGTTCTTC. It codes for CATSHSGTNNEQFF.

This clonotype was seen only a few times. The chain couples TRBV12-3 or TRBV12-4 to TRBJ1-6; D is unclear. V shed 3 bases and J shed 9 bases, with 6 bases lying between them. The CDR3 spans 12 residues. CDR3 loop: CASSFLSSPLHF. CDR3 coding DNA: TGTGCCAGCAGTTTTCTGTCTTCACCCCTCCACTTT.

The chain employs TRBV5-4 and TRBJ1-2; TRBD1 matches 12 bases. Germline lookup yields CDR1 SGHNT and CDR2 YYREEE (reference sequence). Germline trimming cut 0 bases from V and 8 bases from J; bases unmatched to any gene: 8. The CDR3 sequence is 16 residues long. The CDR3 nucleotides are TGTGCCAGCAGCTTGGCTCCCGGGACAGGGGGCTTCGGCTACACCTTC. Translated: CASSLAPGTGGFGYTF.

This clonotype was seen repeatedly, ten times or more. The rearrangement uses TRBV5-1 and TRBJ2-7; D possibly corresponds to TRBD1 (6 bases). V gave up 0 bases and J gave up 6 bases, with 19 bases separating them. The CDR3 extends over 16 amino acids. The germline gives CDR1 SGHRS, CDR2 YFSETQ. The CDR3 DNA is TGCGCCAGCAGCTTGGGTTATTCGGACAGATTATCCGAGCAGTACTTC. The encoded protein is CASSLGYSDRLSEQYF.

Ten or more counts support this clonotype. The chain joins TRBV28 to TRBJ1-1; D is perhaps TRBD1 (6 bases). V lost 5 bases to trimming and J lost 4 bases, with 17 bases between them. This CDR3 is 15 amino acids long. Per the germline V gene, CDR1 is MDHEN and CDR2 is SYDVKM. CDR3 coding DNA: TGTGCCAGCAGTGTTGGGGGAGGGGGATTCACTGAAGCTTTCTTT. Translated: CASSVGGGGFTEAFF.

This chain uses TRBV29-1 with TRBJ1-2; 9 bases are a match to TRBD1. Germline CDR1 is SQVTM and CDR2 is ANQGSEA. Germline trimming cut 6 bases from V and 7 bases from J; bases unmatched to any gene: 12. This CDR3 is 14 amino acids long. CDR3 residues: CSVSRGQGYRGYTF. In DNA, the CDR3 is TGCAGCGTCTCAAGGGGACAGGGATATCGTGGCTACACCTTC. The whole variable domain, filled in from reference TRBV29-1 and TRBJ1-2, reads SAVISQKPSRDICQRGTSLTIQCQVDSQVTMMFWYRQQPGQSLTLIATANQGSEATYESGFVIDKFPISRPNLTFSTLTVSNMSPEDSSIYLCSVSRGQGYRGYTFGSGTRLTVV.

On this clonotype itself: A much larger clonotype is one base distant, so this may be a read error. The chain combines TRBV4-2 with TRBJ2-7; D call uncertain. The length of the CDR3 is 15 residues. Germline values: CDR1 LGHNA, CDR2 YNFKEQ. The CDR3 protein is CASSQDRTLSHEQYF. DNA of the CDR3: TGTGCCAGCAGCCAAGACAGGACCCTCTCCCACGAGCAGTACTTC.

On this clonotype itself: A much larger clone lies one base from this, so it may be a read error. V and J are TRBV20-1 and TRBJ1-2, with D uncertain. Trimming left V 6 bases short and J 5 bases short, with 13 bases between. CDR1 DFQATT and CDR2 SNEGSKA come from the germline V gene (reference sequence). The CDR3 has 12 residues. CDR3 coding DNA: TGCAGTGCGAGGACTCTCAAATATGGCTACACCTTC. This encodes CSARTLKYGYTF.

This clonotype has a handful of counts. This may be a read error: a much more frequent sequence differs by one nucleotide. V usage is TRBV7-3 and J usage is TRBJ2-5; D remains unclear. Trimming cost V 1 base and J 3 bases, with 6 bases left between them. The CDR3 length is 13 residues. Germline-derived CDR1 and CDR2 are SGHTA and FQGTGA. CDR3 region: CASSLRREETQYF. In nucleotides, the CDR3 is TGTGCCAGCAGCTTAAGACGGGAAGAGACCCAGTACTTC.